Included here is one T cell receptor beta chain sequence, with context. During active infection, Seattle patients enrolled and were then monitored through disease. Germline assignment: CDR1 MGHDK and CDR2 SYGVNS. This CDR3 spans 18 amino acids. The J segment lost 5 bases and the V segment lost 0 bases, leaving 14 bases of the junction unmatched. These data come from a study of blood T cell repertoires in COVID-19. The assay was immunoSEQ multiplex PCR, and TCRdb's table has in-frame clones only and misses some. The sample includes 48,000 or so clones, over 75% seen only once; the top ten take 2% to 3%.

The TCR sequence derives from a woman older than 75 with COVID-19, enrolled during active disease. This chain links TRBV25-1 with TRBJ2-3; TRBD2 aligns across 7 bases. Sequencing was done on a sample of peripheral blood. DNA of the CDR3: TGTGCCAGCAGTGAATATGGAGGGGCGGGGGTTCGGGAAGATACGCAGTATTTT. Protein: CASSEYGGAGVREDTQYF.